Given below is one T cell receptor (beta chain) in context. What it binds is unknown. Trimming took 6 bases from V and 5 from J, leaving 7 bases between them. Germline-derived CDR1 and CDR2 are SNHLY and FYNNEI. The CDR3 spans 11 residues. Individuals having autoimmune disease history or systemic immunosuppression were not enrolled. The data belong to a study of OX40 agonist ivuxolimab in advanced cancers. Study at large: In three patients, partial responses were observed, one with hepatocellular carcinoma and two with cutaneous melanoma.

Study-level findings and limits: There was clonal expansion of CD4+ and CD8+ blood T cells by week 6 at 0.1 to 3.0 mg/kg. Among the least clonally expanded were partial responders at 0.1-3.0 mg/kg.

Clones were sequenced by immunoSEQ multiplex PCR, and TCRdb holds only the in-frame ones, with some missing. The sample consists of roughly 140,000 clones, 90% to 95% of them appearing once. This sequence originates from an adult with an advanced solid tumor such as melanoma, head and neck, liver or kidney cancer. The sequences come from CD4+ or CD8+ T cells sorted from blood, collected in a trial of the OX40 agonist ivuxolimab. V and J are TRBV2 and TRBJ2-5; D uncertain. CDR3 region: CASRIGETQYF. CDR3 in DNA: TGTGCCAGCAGAATCGGGGAGACCCAGTACTTC.